This section outlines one TCR beta chain sequence together with its context. This entry belongs to a study of blood T cell repertoires in COVID-19. The wider study: Italy, Spain and the United States were the sources of the convalescent and acute COVID-19 samples.

V was pared by 6 bases and J by 0 bases, with 9 bases of the junction left unmatched. Germline V gives CDR1 LNHDA, CDR2 SQIVND (reference sequence). This CDR3 has 17 amino acids. Original methodology: Reference gene primer amplification in the assay estimated nucleated cell counts. Some clones are missing from TCRdb's copy, which holds only in-frame ones; the method was immunoSEQ multiplex PCR. V and J calls plus clone size are reproduced from that table; the DNA served to infer D and trimming. The sample gives some 330,000 clones, over 80% of which show up once; under 6% is in the top ten. Cohorts were based on clinical histories the participants reported. For recovered donors of Cohort 3, there were two negative PCRs, clearance, or symptom resolution.

The specimen sequenced was PBMCs or T cells enriched from blood (not recorded which). The clonotype comes from a man between 25 and 39 years old who had recovered from COVID-19. The rearrangement uses TRBV19 and TRBJ2-3; 10 nucleotides match TRBD2. CDR3 amino acids: CASSPQGLAFSTDTQYF. The CDR3 DNA sequence: TGTGCCAGTAGCCCCCAGGGACTAGCGTTTAGCACAGATACGCAGTATTTT.